This entry lists 20 T cell receptor beta chains sequenced from one sample in a study of CD8+ T cells in alopecia areata. It was cDNA, reverse transcribed from extracted RNA, that served as the sequencing template. TCRdb keeps only in-frame clones here, not all; method: immunoSEQ multiplex PCR. The sample shows 35,000 to 45,000 clones, roughly 92% of them seen only once. The sample's treatment: oral pan-JAK inhibitor, 5-10 mg twice daily. Sample: CD8+ T cells sorted from blood, taken at week 24, from a patient treated with tofacitinib. The origin of the receptors is a human donor with alopecia areata.

This clone was detected once. Other DNA sequences in this specimen translate into the identical CDR3. The rearrangement joins TRBV29-1 to TRBJ2-7; D is unclear. With 5 bases removed from V and 7 bases from J, the gap between germline ends came to 15 bases. Germline values: CDR1 SQVTM, CDR2 ANQGSEA. The CDR3 sequence is 12 residues long. CDR3 amino acids: CSVFVVMGEQYF. In DNA form, the CDR3 reads TGCAGCGTTTTCGTAGTGATGGGGGAGCAGTACTTC.

The chain combines TRBV28 with TRBJ2-5, with D tentatively TRBD2 (6 bases). The CDR3 loop spans 14 amino acids. Trimming removed 2 bases at V and 3 bases at J, with 10 bases between. Germline-derived CDR1 and CDR2 are MDHEN and SYDVKM. CDR3 amino acids: CASSLGLAKETQYF. CDR3 nucleotide sequence: TGTGCCAGCAGTTTAGGGCTAGCGAAAGAGACCCAGTACTTC. Complete variable domain (other parts from reference TRBV28 and TRBJ2-5): DVKVTQSSRYLVKRTGEKVFLECVQDMDHENMFWYRQDPGLGLRLIYFSYDVKMKEKGDIPEGYSVSREKKERFSLILESASTNQTSMYLCASSLGLAKETQYFGPGTRLLVL.

This clone has a handful of counts. The chain carries TRBV15 and TRBJ1-4, with a tentative D call TRBD1 (6 bases). V was pared by 0 bases and J by 5 bases, with 13 bases between. The CDR3 covers 16 residues. The V gene's germline CDR1 is LNHNV and CDR2 YYDKDF (reference sequence). The CDR3 DNA sequence: TGTGCCACCAGCAGAGATCGGGGGAGGGGGAATGAAAAACTGTTTTTT. Translated: CATSRDRGRGNEKLFF. Based on the CDR3 plus reference TRBV15 and TRBJ1-4, the full variable domain is DAMVIQNPRYQVTQFGKPVTLSCSQTLNHNVMYWYQQKSSQAPKLLFHYYDKDFNNEADTPDNFQSRRPNTSFCFLDIRSPGLGDTAMYLCATSRDRGRGNEKLFFGSGTQLSVL.

The V and J genes are TRBV7-9 and TRBJ2-3; TRBD2 agrees at 7 bases. Germline assignment: CDR1 SEHNR and CDR2 FQNEAQ (reference sequence). With V trimmed by 7 bases and J by 0 bases, 7 bases remained unmatched. CDR3 length equals 15 residues. The CDR3 is CASTVSGISTDTQYF. The DNA for the CDR3 is TGTGCCAGCACGGTCAGCGGGATAAGCACAGATACGCAGTATTTT.

This chain joins TRBV5-5 and TRBJ2-3; D ambiguous. Germline loops: CDR1 SGHKS, CDR2 YYEKEE (reference sequence). The V gene lost 3 bases and the J gene lost 5 bases, with 7 bases spanning the gap. The CDR3 is 12 amino acids. The CDR3 is CASSWEEDTQYF. CDR3 coding DNA: TGTGCCAGCAGCTGGGAAGAAGATACGCAGTATTTT.

This clone was counted a few times. The chain recombines TRBV5-1 with TRBJ2-1, with 8 bases identical to TRBD1. Per the germline V gene, CDR1 is SGHRS and CDR2 is YFSETQ. Trimming cost V 5 bases and J 0 bases; bases outside gene matches: 4. The CDR3 extends over 15 amino acids. Here the CDR3 reads CASRDTGGSYNEQFF. DNA of the CDR3: TGCGCCAGCAGGGACACAGGGGGCTCCTACAATGAGCAGTTCTTC.

The chain has TRBV7-9 and TRBJ2-1; unclear D gene. In germline, CDR1 is SEHNR, CDR2 FQNEAQ (reference sequence). The CDR3 runs to 15 residues. Trimming removed 3 bases from V and 0 bases from J, with 9 bases in between. CDR3 sequence reads: CASSLPAGSYNEQFF. The DNA of the CDR3 is TGTGCCAGCAGCTTGCCCGCAGGCTCCTACAATGAGCAGTTCTTC.

The chain combines TRBV5-1 with TRBJ2-7; possibly TRBD1 or TRBD2 for D (5 bases each). Trimming took off 4 bases at V and 2 bases at J, with 16 bases between the two ends. This CDR3 contains 15 residues. Germline assignment: CDR1 SGHRS and CDR2 YFSETQ. In DNA, the CDR3 is TGCGCCAGCAGCCGAGGCCTAGGGGAGACCTACGAGCAGTACTTC. It is translated as CASSRGLGETYEQYF. Full variable domain (rest looked up from reference TRBV5-1 and TRBJ2-7): KAGVTQTPRYLIKTRGQQVTLSCSPISGHRSVSWYQQTPGQGLQFLFEYFSETQRNKGNFPGRFSGRQFSNSRSEMNVSTLELGDSALYLCASSRGLGETYEQYFGPGTRLTVT.

The chain links TRBV27 to TRBJ2-1; D is unresolved. V dropped 7 bases and J dropped 4 bases, with 5 bases sitting between them. The CDR3 contains 11 residues. Germline V gene sequence: CDR1 MNHEY, CDR2 SMNVEV (reference sequence). The CDR3 coding sequence is TGTGCCAGCACGAATTACAATGAGCAGTTCTTC. Amino acids: CASTNYNEQFF.

The rearrangement uses TRBV27 and TRBJ2-1; tentative D call: TRBD2 (7 bases). This CDR3 has 14 amino acids. Germline V gene sequence: CDR1 MNHEY, CDR2 SMNVEV (reference sequence). Trimming left V 3 bases short and J 7 bases short, with 13 bases between. Here the CDR3 reads CASSLAGAGNEQFF. The DNA of the CDR3 is TGTGCCAGCAGTTTGGCGGGGGCCGGGAATGAGCAGTTCTTC.

J is TRBJ2-5 and V is TRBV7-8; D unresolved. Trimming took 1 base from V and 2 from J, leaving 23 bases between them. The CDR3 runs to 19 residues. The germline V gene encodes CDR1 SGHVS and CDR2 FQNEAQ. CDR3 in DNA: TGTGCCAGCAGCTTAGAACCCCCCGGCGACAAGGGCCCGCAAGAGACCCAGTACTTC. Residues: CASSLEPPGDKGPQETQYF. Full variable domain (outside the CDR3, taken from reference TRBV7-8 and TRBJ2-5): GAGVSQSPRYKVAKRGQDVALRCDPISGHVSLFWYQQALGQGPEFLTYFQNEAQLDKSGLPSDRFFAERPEGSVSTLKIQRTQQEDSAVYLCASSLEPPGDKGPQETQYFGPGTRLLVL.

This chain connects TRBV19 to TRBJ2-5; D may be TRBD1 (5 bases). Trimming stripped 5 bases from V and 5 bases from J, with 15 bases between. Germline-derived CDR1 and CDR2 are LNHDA and SQIVND (reference sequence). CDR3 length: 14 amino acids. In nucleotides, the CDR3 is TGTGCCAGTAGTCCGCCGACAGAAGGGGAGACCCAGTACTTC. The encoded protein is CASSPPTEGETQYF.

The chain joins TRBV2 to TRBJ2-5; D is possibly TRBD1 (6 bases). V was cut by 3 bases and J by 2 bases, with 10 bases left in between. CDR3 size: 14 residues. Germline CDR1 is SNHLY and CDR2 is FYNNEI. The CDR3 DNA reads as TGTGCCAGCAGTGATCCGGACAGACAAGAGACCCAGTACTTC. As protein: CASSDPDRQETQYF. Full variable domain (missing parts from reference TRBV2 and TRBJ2-5): EPEVTQTPSHQVTQMGQEVILRCVPISNHLYFYWYRQILGQKVEFLVSFYNNEISEKSEIFDDQFSVERPDGSNFTLKIRSTKLEDSAMYFCASSDPDRQETQYFGPGTRLLVL.

The gene calls are TRBV30 and TRBJ2-5, with D perhaps TRBD2 (5 bases). V gave up 0 bases and J gave up 3 bases, with 11 bases separating them. This CDR3 comprises 14 residues. Germline CDR1 reads GTSNPN; CDR2 reads SVGIG (reference sequence). CDR3 region: CAWSVVSGEETQYF. CDR3 coding DNA: TGTGCCTGGAGTGTCGTCAGCGGTGAAGAGACCCAGTACTTC.

The V gene is TRBV7-9, the J gene TRBJ2-2, with 8 nucleotides matching TRBD2. This CDR3 has 15 residues. Germline CDR1 and CDR2: SEHNR and FQNEAQ (reference sequence). V dropped 5 bases and J dropped 3; count of bases not matched to a gene: 5. This CDR3 reads CASSPRGGDTGELFF. CDR3 nucleotides: TGTGCCAGCAGCCCCCGGGGGGGTGACACCGGGGAGCTGTTTTTT.

The rearrangement joins TRBV7-9 to TRBJ2-7; D is perhaps TRBD1 or TRBD2 (5 bases each). This CDR3 has 14 residues. V shed 5 bases and J shed 2 bases, with 13 bases lying between them. Germline CDR1 is SEHNR and CDR2 is FQNEAQ (reference sequence). DNA of the CDR3: TGTGCCAGCAGCAGCCGGGACGTAACCTACGAGCAGTACTTC. Translation: CASSSRDVTYEQYF.

This clone was picked up a small number of times. V and J are TRBV2 and TRBJ2-3; tentative D call: TRBD1 (6 bases). The CDR3 extends over 16 amino acids. V was cut by 3 bases and J by 0 bases, with 13 bases left in between. Per germline, CDR1 SNHLY and CDR2 FYNNEI. The CDR3 nucleotides read TGTGCCAGCAGTGACTTGGACAGTTCTAGCACAGATACGCAGTATTTT. This sequence encodes CASSDLDSSSTDTQYF.

The chain recombines TRBV27 with TRBJ2-5; 7 nucleotides align to TRBD2. Germline lookup yields CDR1 MNHEY and CDR2 SMNVEV (reference sequence). This CDR3 has 12 amino acids. The trim removed 6 bases at V and 10 bases at J, leaving 8 bases unmatched. This CDR3 is CASSLSGGGQYF. The CDR3 coding sequence is TGTGCCAGCAGCCTGAGCGGCGGGGGCCAGTACTTC.

The rearrangement uses TRBV7-9 and TRBJ2-7; possible D gene TRBD1, 6 bases. The germline CDR1 and CDR2 sequences are SEHNR and FQNEAQ (reference sequence). The CDR3 sequence is 16 residues long. With 4 bases removed from V and 4 bases from J, the gap between germline ends came to 20 bases. The CDR3 nucleotides read TGTGCCAGCAGCTCGCAGTGGGGGCCCCTTGAGTACGAGCAGTACTTC. Its translation: CASSSQWGPLEYEQYF.

The chain recombines TRBV5-6 with TRBJ2-7; D ambiguous. The V end was cut by 4 bases, the J end by 5 bases, with 19 bases between. CDR3 size: 15 residues. CDR1 is SGHDT and CDR2 is YYEEEE in the germline V gene. The CDR3 sequence is CASSITFRVPNEQYF. The CDR3 coding sequence is TGTGCCAGCAGCATCACCTTTCGGGTTCCCAACGAGCAGTACTTC.